These 7 T cell receptor beta chains share one sample of origin, sequenced in a study of PD-1 blockade in classical Hodgkin lymphoma. This table comes from immunoSEQ multiplex PCR, and its TCRdb copy is limited to in-frame clones, with some not included. The sample shows 25,000 to 30,000 clones, around 70% of them seen only once. All trial patients relapsed after autologous stem cell transplantation. The source material was peripheral blood mononuclear cells (PBMCs), sampled before the second cycle of nivolumab. The source of these receptors is a human donor with classical Hodgkin lymphoma.

V and J are TRBV7-3 and TRBJ2-1; TRBD2 matches at 8 bases. The CDR3 totals 13 residues. V dropped 5 bases and J dropped 8; count of bases not matched to a gene: 5. Germline V CDR1 and CDR2: SGHTA, FQGTGA. Here the CDR3 reads CASSRELADEQFF. The CDR3 DNA sequence: TGTGCCAGCAGCCGCGAACTAGCGGATGAGCAGTTCTTC. The full variable domain, completed using reference TRBV7-3 and TRBJ2-1, is GAGVSQTPSNKVTEKGKYVELRCDPISGHTALYWYRQSLGQGPEFLIYFQGTGAADDSGLPNDRFFAVRPEGSVSTLKIQRTERGDSAVYLCASSRELADEQFFGPGTRLTVL.

By sample fraction, this clone is medium-sized. The chain joins TRBV25-1 to TRBJ2-4, with 7 bases lining up with TRBD1. The V and J ends lost 6 bases and 1 base, in that order; junction bases with no gene match: 3. Germline V gene sequence: CDR1 MGHDK, CDR2 SYGVNS. The CDR3 is 14 amino acids. The CDR3: CASSADRAKNIQYF. The CDR3 nucleotides are TGTGCCAGCAGCGCGGACAGGGCCAAAAACATTCAGTACTTC.

A word on this clone: Other DNA variants within this sample encode the same CDR3. V gene TRBV25-1 combines with J gene TRBJ1-6; D is unresolved. The CDR3 length is 13 residues. The V end was cut by 3 bases, the J end by 7 bases, with 7 bases between. Germline V gives CDR1 MGHDK, CDR2 SYGVNS. This chain's CDR3 is CASSDFGNSPLHF. The DNA of the CDR3 is TGTGCCAGCAGTGATTTTGGGAATTCACCCCTCCACTTT.

The chain has TRBV10-1 and TRBJ2-3, with TRBD1 identical over 9 bases. Germline CDR1 and CDR2: WNHNN and SYGVQD (reference sequence). The CDR3 consists of 15 residues. The V gene end was trimmed by 4 bases and the J gene end by 1 base; junction bases not matched to a gene: 3. This CDR3 reads CASSGRTGGTDTQYF. CDR3 bases: TGCGCCAGCAGTGGAAGGACAGGGGGCACAGATACGCAGTATTTT.

The chain is built from TRBV18 and TRBJ2-2; possibly TRBD2 for D (6 bases). Per germline, CDR1 KGHSH and CDR2 LQKENI. There are 13 residues in the CDR3. Trimming cost V 6 bases and J 6 bases, with 11 bases left between them. The CDR3 here is CASSRLGSGELFF. Here the CDR3 DNA reads TGTGCCAGCTCCCGACTAGGATCCGGGGAGCTGTTTTTT.

The CDR3 nucleotides are TGTGCCAGTAGACACATCACTGAAGCTTTCTTT. Translating it yields CASRHITEAFF. This sequence joins TRBV19 and TRBJ1-1; D is unclear. CDR1 LNHDA and CDR2 SQIVND come from the germline V gene (reference sequence). The CDR3 has 11 amino acids. V lost 6 bases, J lost 4 bases, and 6 bases lay in between.

In its sample, this clone was seen once. The genes are TRBV5-6 and TRBJ1-1, with TRBD1 matching over 8 bases. Trimming cost V 1 base and J 3 bases; bases outside gene matches: 5. Germline CDR1 is SGHDT and CDR2 is YYEEEE. The CDR3 covers 15 residues. CDR3 nucleotides: TGTGCCAGCAGCTTGAAGGACAGGGACTACACTGAAGCTTTCTTT. It specifies CASSLKDRDYTEAFF.